This entry features one T cell receptor beta chain sequence. This clone's antigen is unknown. No base quality information exists; no much larger clone differs at one position. The immunoSEQ Assay, a bias-controlled multiplex PCR, was used to amplify TCRbeta CDR3 regions from genomic DNA. The study's processing was this. Within the assay, amplification of reference gene primers was used to estimate how many nucleated cells each sample contained. To quantify the absolute abundance of each unique TCRbeta CDR3 rearrangement, sequence reads were collapsed and filtered. For each sample, productive Simpson clonality was calculated as the square root of Simpson's diversity index across productive rearrangements. This immuneACCESS table, as held by TCRdb, lists in-frame sequences with V and J called but not all clones. Of the missing ones, under half trace to an unresolved V gene in checked studies; the others have no known cause. That table is the source of V, J and clone size, and D and trimming were worked out from the DNA. This sample lists fewer than 400,000 clones; more than 75% were detected once. The ten largest clones capture less than 4.5% of the sample.

From the cysteine up to the phenylalanine, the CDR3 has a length of 15 residues. The read is trimmed to its CDR3 DNA, 45 bases read in frame from base 1. CDR1 and CDR2, per the germline V gene (reference sequence), are LNHDA and SQIVND. Trimming takes 6 bases off V and 3 bases off J; junction bases not matched to a gene: 5. This sample was taken from a study of blood T cell repertoires in COVID-19 (dated by TCRdb to between 2020 and 2021). Regarding the complete study: The collaborator samples originated in the United States, Italy and Spain and spanned the acute and convalescent phases of COVID-19. The prospective study material was composed of cDNA or gDNA derived from T cells, B-cell-depleted T cells, or PBMCs. The dataset comprised deeply sampled blood TCRbeta repertoires from subjects exposed to, actively infected with, or recovered from COVID-19. A freely available public database, intended as a resource for researchers studying the immune response to SARS-CoV-2, is where the repertoires were released. The samples were drawn from the first 160 participants of the ongoing ImmuneRACE study and from 1,254 subjects provided by 6 global collaborators. The sample metadata nearly always contained a de-identified subject ID, COVID-19 status, age in years and sex. HLA class I and class II types, where available, came from metadata supplied by the sample provider rather than from assay-based typing. Paper-wide results and their limitations: How much clinical and demographic metadata was included differed by source and by participant, and the metadata was provided uncurated.

Participants in the prospective study were aged roughly 18 to 95 years, lived in about two dozen United States geographic areas, and enrolled through a virtual design. To assign participants to cohorts, the prospective study relied on clinical history that participants themselves reported in a screening survey and a study questionnaire. Recovered participants in ImmuneRACE Cohort 3 were defined as having two consecutive negative NP/OP PCR tests, clearance from a healthcare professional, or resolution of symptoms. In the prospective study, whole blood, serum and a nasopharyngeal or oropharyngeal swab were collected from each participant by mobile phlebotomists. Over a 2-month period, participants in the prospective study had the option of providing additional blood draws and questionnaires. Prospective study blood samples were shipped either frozen or at room temperature before DNA extraction.

The sequence derives from a man aged 30-40 years who had recovered from COVID-19. Sample: PBMCs or T cells enriched from blood (not recorded which). Here the chain combines TRBV19 and TRBJ2-6; 7 of the junction bases match TRBD2. The nucleotides are TGTGCCAGTAGCGGGGGAGGGATTGGGGCCAACGTCCTGACTTTC. It encodes CASSGGGIGANVLTF.